This is a list of T cell receptor beta chains from one sample in a study of siplizumab effects on memory and regulatory T cells. Profiled with immunoSEQ multiplex PCR; TCRdb holds only in-frame clones, not every one. The sample includes 100,000 or so clones, 93% of them seen just once. The sequencing sample was made of CD4+ T cells sorted from blood. Receptors originate from a human donor in good health. Each CDR3 is given with its conserved first and last residue. A D gene is named only where the DNA matches it firmly. Clone size is stated in some rows and not others, as once, few, many or a class when expanded.

cdr3_nt: TGTGCCAGCAGCTTGCGTCAGGATCCCTACGAGCAGTACTTC; cdr3_aa: CASSLRQDPYEQYF; clone_size: few; d_call: -; j_call: TRBJ2-7; v_call: TRBV7-8
cdr3_nt: TGTGCCAGCAGCTCGACCACAGATACGCAGTATTTT; cdr3_aa: CASSSTTDTQYF; clone_size: -; d_call: -; j_call: TRBJ2-3; v_call: TRBV7-2
cdr3_nt: TGTGCCAGCAGTGAAAACTCACTTCCAGAGTACTTC; cdr3_aa: CASSENSLPEYF; clone_size: -; d_call: -; j_call: TRBJ2-7; v_call: TRBV6-1
cdr3_nt: TGTGCCAGCAGTGGCAACACCGGGGAGCTGTTTTTT; cdr3_aa: CASSGNTGELFF; clone_size: -; d_call: -; j_call: TRBJ2-2; v_call: TRBV6-4
cdr3_nt: TGTGCCAGCAGCGCTACCAAATACAATGAGCAGTTCTTC; cdr3_aa: CASSATKYNEQFF; clone_size: -; d_call: -; j_call: TRBJ2-1; v_call: TRBV7-3
cdr3_nt: TGCGCCAGCAGCTTGACCCCAGGGGTTGGAAACACCATATATTTT; cdr3_aa: CASSLTPGVGNTIYF; clone_size: -; d_call: -; j_call: TRBJ1-3; v_call: TRBV5-1
cdr3_nt: TGTGCCAGCAGCCGACCTGCATCCCGACCGACCCGGTACGAGCAGTACTTC; cdr3_aa: CASSRPASRPTRYEQYF; clone_size: -; d_call: -; j_call: TRBJ2-7; v_call: TRBV6-8
cdr3_nt: TGCGCCAGCAGCCAAGAAATTCGCAGGAGAGACTATGGCTACACCTTC; cdr3_aa: CASSQEIRRRDYGYTF; clone_size: -; d_call: -; j_call: TRBJ1-2; v_call: TRBV4-1
cdr3_nt: TGCGCCAGCAGCTTGGAAGCGTCAGAGACCCAGTACTTC; cdr3_aa: CASSLEASETQYF; clone_size: -; d_call: -; j_call: TRBJ2-5; v_call: TRBV5-1
cdr3_nt: TGTGCCAGTAGTATATCAGGGGCTGGGGATCAGCCCCAGCATTTT; cdr3_aa: CASSISGAGDQPQHF; clone_size: -; d_call: -; j_call: TRBJ1-5; v_call: TRBV19
cdr3_nt: TGTGCCAGCAGTCCCGGCGGGGGACAACAAGAGACCCAGTACTTC; cdr3_aa: CASSPGGGQQETQYF; clone_size: once; d_call: -; j_call: TRBJ2-5; v_call: TRBV7-9
cdr3_nt: TGCGCCAGCAGAAACCAAGAGACCCAGTACTTC; cdr3_aa: CASRNQETQYF; clone_size: -; d_call: -; j_call: TRBJ2-5; v_call: TRBV23-1
cdr3_nt: TGTGCCAGCAGCTTGAGGGACAGCCTGGCCCTTTACCGGGAGCTGTTTTTT; cdr3_aa: CASSLRDSLALYRELFF; clone_size: -; d_call: TRBD1; j_call: TRBJ2-2; v_call: TRBV7-3
cdr3_nt: TGTGCCAGCAGTTCGAGGCTCCCCGATCAGCCCCAGCATTTT; cdr3_aa: CASSSRLPDQPQHF; clone_size: -; d_call: -; j_call: TRBJ1-5; v_call: TRBV27
cdr3_nt: TGTGCCTGGAGTGTAAGGTTATGGGGTTCCCGCGACTATGGCTACACCTTC; cdr3_aa: CAWSVRLWGSRDYGYTF; clone_size: -; d_call: -; j_call: TRBJ1-2; v_call: TRBV30
cdr3_nt: TGTGCCAGCAGTGTCTCCGGGGGCACAGATACGCAGTATTTT; cdr3_aa: CASSVSGGTDTQYF; clone_size: -; d_call: -; j_call: TRBJ2-3; v_call: TRBV6-4
cdr3_nt: TGTGCCAGCAGTGGGGACAGCTCCTACGAGCAGTACTTC; cdr3_aa: CASSGDSSYEQYF; clone_size: -; d_call: TRBD1; j_call: TRBJ2-7; v_call: TRBV2
cdr3_nt: TGTGCCAGCAGCTCCGGACTGCAATCGAATGAAAAACTGTTTTTT; cdr3_aa: CASSSGLQSNEKLFF; clone_size: -; d_call: -; j_call: TRBJ1-4; v_call: TRBV7-2
cdr3_nt: TGTGCCAGCAGTGGGGGGGACCAGGGCAATGAGCAGTTCTTC; cdr3_aa: CASSGGDQGNEQFF; clone_size: -; d_call: -; j_call: TRBJ2-1; v_call: TRBV2
cdr3_nt: TGTGCCAGCACCCGACAGCCCGGCAGGGCTCAGCCCCAGCATTTT; cdr3_aa: CASTRQPGRAQPQHF; clone_size: -; d_call: -; j_call: TRBJ1-5; v_call: TRBV28
cdr3_nt: TGTGCCAGCTCAAGTTTCCCCCGGGTCTACGAGCAGTACTTC; cdr3_aa: CASSSFPRVYEQYF; clone_size: -; d_call: -; j_call: TRBJ2-7; v_call: TRBV18
cdr3_nt: TGCGCCAGCAGTGTAGGGGGATCCACCGGGGAGCTGTTTTTT; cdr3_aa: CASSVGGSTGELFF; clone_size: -; d_call: -; j_call: TRBJ2-2; v_call: TRBV10-1
cdr3_nt: TGCGCCAGCAGCTTGGATGGACGAGCCCTTAGCAATCAGCCCCAGCATTTT; cdr3_aa: CASSLDGRALSNQPQHF; clone_size: -; d_call: -; j_call: TRBJ1-5; v_call: TRBV5-1
cdr3_nt: TGTGCCAGCAGCTTAGGGGCAGGGCCCTCCTACGAGCAGTACTTC; cdr3_aa: CASSLGAGPSYEQYF; clone_size: -; d_call: -; j_call: TRBJ2-7; v_call: TRBV7-2
cdr3_nt: TGTGCCAGCAGTTACGGAGGAGAGACCCAGTACTTC; cdr3_aa: CASSYGGETQYF; clone_size: -; d_call: -; j_call: TRBJ2-5; v_call: TRBV6-6
cdr3_nt: TGTGCCAGCAGCTTAGGGACAGGGGGCTTAGGGGCCAACGTCCTGACTTTC; cdr3_aa: CASSLGTGGLGANVLTF; clone_size: once; d_call: TRBD1; j_call: TRBJ2-6; v_call: TRBV7-9
cdr3_nt: TGTGCCAGCAGCTTAGCAGAGGTTGACACAAACTATGGCTACACCTTC; cdr3_aa: CASSLAEVDTNYGYTF; clone_size: -; d_call: -; j_call: TRBJ1-2; v_call: TRBV7-9
cdr3_nt: TGTGCCAGCAGCCAAGAGGGGGATGGCATTACCTACGAGCAGTACTTC; cdr3_aa: CASSQEGDGITYEQYF; clone_size: -; d_call: -; j_call: TRBJ2-7; v_call: TRBV4-2
cdr3_nt: TGTGCCAGTAGTATAGAGGGGGATGGCTACACCTTC; cdr3_aa: CASSIEGDGYTF; clone_size: once; d_call: -; j_call: TRBJ1-2; v_call: TRBV19
cdr3_nt: TGTGCCAGCAGCCGTAACAGGGGCGCTGAAGCTTTCTTT; cdr3_aa: CASSRNRGAEAFF; clone_size: -; d_call: TRBD1; j_call: TRBJ1-1; v_call: TRBV7-2
cdr3_nt: TGTGCCAGCAGCCCCGGACAGGGTAGTTATACGCAGTATTTT; cdr3_aa: CASSPGQGSYTQYF; clone_size: -; d_call: TRBD1; j_call: TRBJ2-3; v_call: TRBV7-3
cdr3_nt: TGTGCCAGCAGCTTGCCGGGACTAGCCCCTCTCAATGAGCAGTTCTTC; cdr3_aa: CASSLPGLAPLNEQFF; clone_size: -; d_call: TRBD2; j_call: TRBJ2-1; v_call: TRBV7-2
cdr3_nt: TGCGCCAGCAGCTTGGATTACAGGGGGCCGGCTGGCTACACCTTC; cdr3_aa: CASSLDYRGPAGYTF; clone_size: -; d_call: TRBD1; j_call: TRBJ1-2; v_call: TRBV5-1
cdr3_nt: TGTGCCAGCTCACCCCTGGGGGCAGCTAATGAAAAACTGTTTTTT; cdr3_aa: CASSPLGAANEKLFF; clone_size: -; d_call: -; j_call: TRBJ1-4; v_call: TRBV18
cdr3_nt: TGTGCCAGCAGTGGACCGCGGGGTAGGCACGAGCAGTACTTC; cdr3_aa: CASSGPRGRHEQYF; clone_size: -; d_call: -; j_call: TRBJ2-7; v_call: TRBV2
cdr3_nt: TGTGCCAGCAGCCAAGAGGGACAGCCTTTATACGAGCAGTACTTC; cdr3_aa: CASSQEGQPLYEQYF; clone_size: -; d_call: TRBD1; j_call: TRBJ2-7; v_call: TRBV4-2
cdr3_nt: TGTGCTAGTGGTTCACTCGCCTGGGACGAGCAGTACTTC; cdr3_aa: CASGSLAWDEQYF; clone_size: once; d_call: -; j_call: TRBJ2-7; v_call: TRBV12-5
cdr3_nt: TGCAGCGGTGCCGGGACAGGGGGCGCGGATACGCAGTATTTT; cdr3_aa: CSGAGTGGADTQYF; clone_size: few; d_call: TRBD1; j_call: TRBJ2-3; v_call: TRBV29-1
cdr3_nt: TGCGCCAGCAGCCAAGAACCTCCAGGGTCGGGCGAGCAGTACTTC; cdr3_aa: CASSQEPPGSGEQYF; clone_size: -; d_call: -; j_call: TRBJ2-7; v_call: TRBV4-1
cdr3_nt: TGTGCCAGCAGCTTAGCCGGAAACACTGAAGCTTTCTTT; cdr3_aa: CASSLAGNTEAFF; clone_size: -; d_call: -; j_call: TRBJ1-1; v_call: TRBV7-6
cdr3_nt: TGCGCCAGCAACATCCAGGGACAGGGGGCCTACGAGCAGTACTTC; cdr3_aa: CASNIQGQGAYEQYF; clone_size: -; d_call: TRBD1; j_call: TRBJ2-7; v_call: TRBV5-1
cdr3_nt: TGTGCCAGCAGCGTAGGTGTAGCCTACTCTGGAAACACCATATATTTT; cdr3_aa: CASSVGVAYSGNTIYF; clone_size: once; d_call: -; j_call: TRBJ1-3; v_call: TRBV9
cdr3_nt: TGTGCCTGGAGGGGGGGAGGCCGTAAGCAGGGAAAGGATTCACCCCTCCACTTT; cdr3_aa: CAWRGGGRKQGKDSPLHF; clone_size: -; d_call: -; j_call: TRBJ1-6; v_call: TRBV30
cdr3_nt: TGTGCCAGCAAGGGACAGGGTGACAATCAGCCCCAGCATTTT; cdr3_aa: CASKGQGDNQPQHF; clone_size: -; d_call: TRBD1; j_call: TRBJ1-5; v_call: TRBV19
cdr3_nt: TGTGCCAGTAGTGGTAACTCCTACAATGAGCAGTTCTTC; cdr3_aa: CASSGNSYNEQFF; clone_size: -; d_call: -; j_call: TRBJ2-1; v_call: TRBV19
cdr3_nt: TGTGCCAGTGGACAGGGGGGTCTAGGTGGCTACACCTTC; cdr3_aa: CASGQGGLGGYTF; clone_size: -; d_call: -; j_call: TRBJ1-2; v_call: TRBV21-1
cdr3_nt: TGTGCCACCAGCAGGGTAGGAGGTGAAGCTTTCTTT; cdr3_aa: CATSRVGGEAFF; clone_size: -; d_call: -; j_call: TRBJ1-1; v_call: TRBV15
cdr3_nt: TGTGCCAGCAGTTTGGGGACGGCGAACACTGAAGCTTTCTTT; cdr3_aa: CASSLGTANTEAFF; clone_size: -; d_call: -; j_call: TRBJ1-1; v_call: TRBV27
cdr3_nt: TGCGCCAGCAGCCGGCTAGCGGGGGACAATGAGCAGTTCTTC; cdr3_aa: CASSRLAGDNEQFF; clone_size: -; d_call: TRBD2; j_call: TRBJ2-1; v_call: TRBV4-3
cdr3_nt: TGTGCCAGCAGCTTAGCGAGTAACTATGGCTACACCTTC; cdr3_aa: CASSLASNYGYTF; clone_size: once; d_call: -; j_call: TRBJ1-2; v_call: TRBV7-9
cdr3_nt: TGTGCCAGCAGCCAAGAAATAACAGGTCGCAGGGGGCGCCCAGAGACCCAGTACTTC; cdr3_aa: CASSQEITGRRGRPETQYF; clone_size: -; d_call: TRBD1; j_call: TRBJ2-5; v_call: TRBV14
cdr3_nt: TGTGCCAGCAGTTACTCGATCATCGGGGGCACTCAGCCCCAGCATTTT; cdr3_aa: CASSYSIIGGTQPQHF; clone_size: -; d_call: -; j_call: TRBJ1-5; v_call: TRBV6-5
cdr3_nt: TGTGCCACCTTCCTCGGAACGTCTAACTATGGCTACACCTTC; cdr3_aa: CATFLGTSNYGYTF; clone_size: -; d_call: -; j_call: TRBJ1-2; v_call: TRBV6-5
cdr3_nt: TGTGCCAGCAGCTCCCAGGAGAGCAATCAGCCCCAGCATTTT; cdr3_aa: CASSSQESNQPQHF; clone_size: -; d_call: -; j_call: TRBJ1-5; v_call: TRBV7-6
cdr3_nt: TGTGCCAGCAGGTCTCGACAGTCCTACGAGCAGTACTTC; cdr3_aa: CASRSRQSYEQYF; clone_size: -; d_call: -; j_call: TRBJ2-7; v_call: TRBV6-5
cdr3_nt: TGTGCCAGCAGCTCGGGACAGGCTGGCTACGAGCAGTACTTC; cdr3_aa: CASSSGQAGYEQYF; clone_size: -; d_call: TRBD1; j_call: TRBJ2-7; v_call: TRBV5-4
cdr3_nt: TGCGCCAGCAAGACAGCTGGGGGCTACGACACTGAAGCTTTCTTT; cdr3_aa: CASKTAGGYDTEAFF; clone_size: -; d_call: -; j_call: TRBJ1-1; v_call: TRBV5-1
cdr3_nt: TGTGCCACCAGCAGAGATGGGGGAAACAATGAGCAGTTCTTC; cdr3_aa: CATSRDGGNNEQFF; clone_size: -; d_call: -; j_call: TRBJ2-1; v_call: TRBV15
cdr3_nt: TGTGCCATCAGTGAGCGCACAGGGGGCACTGAAGCTTTCTTT; cdr3_aa: CAISERTGGTEAFF; clone_size: -; d_call: TRBD1; j_call: TRBJ1-1; v_call: TRBV10-3
cdr3_nt: TGTGCCAGCAGCGTAGCTCCACAGGGTAATTCACCCCTCCACTTT; cdr3_aa: CASSVAPQGNSPLHF; clone_size: few; d_call: -; j_call: TRBJ1-6; v_call: TRBV9